The next 12 T cell receptor beta chains were all read from a single sample in a study of blood T cell repertoires in COVID-19. The assay was immunoSEQ multiplex PCR, and TCRdb's table has in-frame clones only and misses some. Seen here are about 220,000 clones, approximately 82% observed once, and the top ten hold 3.6%. The sequenced sample consisted of peripheral blood. The receptors derive from a woman older than 75 with acute or convalescent COVID-19.

The CDR3 is CASSSQGPGQGYGYTF. The CDR3 nucleotides read TGTGCCAGCAGCTCCCAGGGCCCGGGACAGGGATATGGCTACACCTTC. The chain is built from TRBV7-3 and TRBJ1-2; 9 nucleotides line up with TRBD1. V lost 4 bases and J lost 5; bases outside the gene matches: 11. This CDR3 comprises 16 residues. Germline V gene sequence: CDR1 SGHTA, CDR2 FQGTGA. The full variable domain, rest sourced from reference TRBV7-3 and TRBJ1-2, is GAGVSQTPSNKVTEKGKYVELRCDPISGHTALYWYRQSLGQGPEFLIYFQGTGAADDSGLPNDRFFAVRPEGSVSTLKIQRTERGDSAVYLCASSSQGPGQGYGYTFGSGTRLTVV.

The CDR3 loop is CASSLQGHPYEQYF. CDR3 nucleotide sequence: TGTGCCAGTAGTTTACAGGGACACCCCTACGAGCAGTACTTC. V usage is TRBV19 and J usage is TRBJ2-7; the D gene is possibly TRBD1 (6 bases). Trimming removed 5 bases from V and 2 bases from J, with 13 bases in between. Germline loops: CDR1 LNHDA, CDR2 SQIVND (reference sequence). The CDR3 has 14 residues. The full variable domain, rest sourced from reference TRBV19 and TRBJ2-7, is DGGITQSPKYLFRKEGQNVTLSCEQNLNHDAMYWYRQDPGQGLRLIYYSQIVNDFQKGDIAEGYSVSREKKESFPLTVTSAQKNPTAFYLCASSLQGHPYEQYFGPGTRLTVT.

This chain joins TRBV30 and TRBJ2-7, with D possibly TRBD1 on 5 matching bases. CDR3 length equals 13 residues. With 1 base removed from V and 6 bases from J, the gap between germline ends came to 13 bases. Germline V lookup: CDR1 GTSNPN, CDR2 SVGIG (reference sequence). CDR3 in amino acids: CAWSARVLGEQYF. CDR3 DNA sequence: TGTGCCTGGAGTGCCAGGGTTCTGGGCGAGCAGTACTTC.

This chain connects TRBV7-8 to TRBJ2-7; weak D call: TRBD1 (5 bases). The V end was cut by 1 base, the J end by 2 bases, with 9 bases between. CDR1 and CDR2 from the germline V gene are SGHVS and FQNEAQ. The CDR3 has 14 amino acids. The CDR3 DNA follows: TGTGCCAGCAGCTTAGTCAGGGCTACCTACGAGCAGTACTTC. This translates into CASSLVRATYEQYF.

V gene TRBV7-2 combines with J gene TRBJ1-1; D remains unclear. Germline lookup yields CDR1 SGHTA and CDR2 FQGNSA. The CDR3 length is 16 residues. Trimming removed 1 base from V and 3 bases from J, with 15 bases in between. The CDR3 nucleotides read TGTGCCAGCAGCTTAGACGGCCGGGCGCGGGACACTGAAGCTTTCTTT. This translates into CASSLDGRARDTEAFF.

In DNA, the CDR3 is TGCGCCAGCAGCACGATAGTCAGGGGAAGGGGCGCGGATCAGCCCCAGCATTTT. It is translated as CASSTIVRGRGADQPQHF. J is TRBJ1-5 and V is TRBV5-1, with a weak D call TRBD1 (6 bases). Trimming left V 4 bases short and J 5 bases short, with 25 bases between. The CDR3 contains 18 residues. CDR1 and CDR2 from the germline V gene are SGHRS and YFSETQ.

This chain joins TRBV25-1 and TRBJ2-7; TRBD1 might be the D (5 bases). Germline V gene sequence: CDR1 MGHDK, CDR2 SYGVNS. The CDR3 runs to 13 residues. Trimming shortened V by 2 bases and J by 4 bases, and 9 bases separated the two germline ends. CDR3 protein: CASSEQGTYEQYF. The CDR3 bases are TGTGCCAGCAGTGAACAGGGAACATACGAGCAGTACTTC.

CDR3 bases: TGTGCCAGCAGCATGGACATCGGGAACACCATATATTTT. It encodes CASSMDIGNTIYF. J is TRBJ1-3 and V is TRBV6-5, with D maybe TRBD1 (5 bases). Germline V gene sequence: CDR1 MNHEY, CDR2 SVGAGI. This CDR3 contains 13 residues. V was cut by 6 bases and J by 7 bases, with 13 bases left in between.

The chain recombines TRBV19 with TRBJ2-5; 8 bases align to TRBD1. J lost 4 bases, V lost 6 bases, and 4 bases had no gene match. Germline V CDR1 and CDR2: LNHDA, SQIVND (reference sequence). The CDR3 is 13 amino acids. CDR3 DNA: TGTGCCAGTAGCCCGACAGGGGCAGAGACCCAGTACTTC. This encodes CASSPTGAETQYF.

V usage is TRBV7-3 and J usage is TRBJ2-1; 9 nucleotides align to TRBD2. Germline-derived CDR1 and CDR2 are SGHTA and FQGTGA. J gave up 7 bases and V 5 bases, and 6 bases lay outside the gene matches. The CDR3 runs 14 residues. CDR3 coding DNA: TGTGCCAGCAGCCTCAGCGGGGGGAGGAATGAGCAGTTCTTC. This encodes CASSLSGGRNEQFF.

V usage is TRBV4-3 and J usage is TRBJ1-2; TRBD1 is a possible D gene (6 bases). V lost 0 bases, J lost 4 bases, and 12 bases lay in between. Germline lookup yields CDR1 LGHNA and CDR2 YSLEER. This CDR3 region has 15 residues. For the CDR3, the DNA is TGCGCCAGCAGCCAAGATGTACAGGGAAGCTATGGCTACACCTTC. Protein: CASSQDVQGSYGYTF.

The chain recombines TRBV4-1 with TRBJ1-2; D gene unclear. This CDR3 comprises 14 residues. The germline gives CDR1 MGHRA, CDR2 YSYEKL. Trimming removed 0 bases from V and 2 bases from J, with 7 bases in between. In DNA, the CDR3 is TGCGCCAGCAGCCAAGAGTCCAGAAACTATGGCTACACCTTC. This sequence encodes CASSQESRNYGYTF.